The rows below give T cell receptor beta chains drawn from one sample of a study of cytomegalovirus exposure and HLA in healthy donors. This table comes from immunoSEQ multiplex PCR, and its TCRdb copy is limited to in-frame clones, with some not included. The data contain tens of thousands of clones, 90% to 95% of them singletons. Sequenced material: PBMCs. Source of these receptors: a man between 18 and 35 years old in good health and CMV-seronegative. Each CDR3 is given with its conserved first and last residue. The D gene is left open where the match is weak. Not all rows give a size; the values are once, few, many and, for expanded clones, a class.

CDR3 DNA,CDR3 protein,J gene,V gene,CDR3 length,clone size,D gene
TGTGCCAGCAGCGTAGCGGGAGGCTCCTACAATGAGCAGTTCTTC,CASSVAGGSYNEQFF,TRBJ2-1,TRBV9,15,NA,TRBD2
TGTGCCAGCAGCGAAACAGGGTTCTATGGCTACACCTTC,CASSETGFYGYTF,TRBJ1-2,TRBV9,13,NA,NA
TGTGCCAGCAGCAAAGGTGGAAACGGGCTGTTTTTT,CASSKGGNGLFF,TRBJ1-4,TRBV21-1,12,NA,NA
TGTGCCAGCAGCTTATTGTCAGGCCTTAACTATGGCTACACCTTC,CASSLLSGLNYGYTF,TRBJ1-2,TRBV7-2,15,NA,NA
TGTGCCAGCAGCTTAGTCCTGGGGGGGAATGAAAAACTGTTTTTT,CASSLVLGGNEKLFF,TRBJ1-4,TRBV7-9,15,NA,NA
TGTGCCAGCAGCCAAGGGCTAGCGGACGGGGAGCTGTTTTTT,CASSQGLADGELFF,TRBJ2-2,TRBV16,14,NA,TRBD2
TGTGCCAGCAGCCCCGGTAGACAGGGGAATGAGCAGTTCTTC,CASSPGRQGNEQFF,TRBJ2-1,TRBV5-4,14,NA,TRBD1
TGTGCCAGTACCCCACTAGCGGGGCTTTCCACAGATACGCAGTATTTT,CASTPLAGLSTDTQYF,TRBJ2-3,TRBV19,16,NA,TRBD2
TGTGCCATCAGTGGATCGACAGGGGGTTACAATGAGCAGTTCTTC,CAISGSTGGYNEQFF,TRBJ2-1,TRBV10-3,15,NA,TRBD1
TGTGCCAGCAGCGGAGACAGGGCAAGTTATAATTCACCCCTCCACTTT,CASSGDRASYNSPLHF,TRBJ1-6,TRBV7-9,16,NA,TRBD1
TGCAGTGCTAGGCCCCCGGGGACCCAGTACTTC,CSARPPGTQYF,TRBJ2-5,TRBV20-1,11,NA,NA
TGTGCCAGCAGCTCCACACGATCCTATGGCTACACCTTC,CASSSTRSYGYTF,TRBJ1-2,TRBV5-4,13,few,NA
TGTGCCTGGAGTGTATTCCCTAGCGGGGATCCCTCCTACGAGCAGTACTTC,CAWSVFPSGDPSYEQYF,TRBJ2-7,TRBV30,17,once,TRBD2
TGTGCCAGCAGTCTTCAAGGGGGACAGGGTTCAGATACGCAGTATTTT,CASSLQGGQGSDTQYF,TRBJ2-3,TRBV6-4,16,NA,TRBD1
TGCGCCAGCAGCTTGTCTTGGCCAGGGAACACCTACGAGCAGTACTTC,CASSLSWPGNTYEQYF,TRBJ2-7,TRBV5-1,16,NA,NA
TGTGCCAGTAGAACAGGGGAAGGTAATCAGCCCCAGCATTTT,CASRTGEGNQPQHF,TRBJ1-5,TRBV19,14,NA,TRBD1
TGTGCCAGCAGCCCCCGACAGGGATCCGGGGCCAACGTCCTGACTTTC,CASSPRQGSGANVLTF,TRBJ2-6,TRBV9,16,NA,TRBD1
TGTGCCAGCAGCTTAGGTTCTGTCGCAGCGGGTCAGCCCCAGCATTTT,CASSLGSVAAGQPQHF,TRBJ1-5,TRBV7-9,16,NA,NA
TGTGCCAGCAGTTACCGGGACACACGGACCGAGCAGTACTTC,CASSYRDTRTEQYF,TRBJ2-7,TRBV27,14,NA,NA
TGCGCCAGCAGCTTGATGGGCAGACAGGCGAACACCGGGGAGCTGTTTTTT,CASSLMGRQANTGELFF,TRBJ2-2,TRBV5-1,17,NA,NA
TGTGCCAGCAGCCTGGGTCTGCGGGAGGCCACCTACGAGCAGTACTTC,CASSLGLREATYEQYF,TRBJ2-7,TRBV4-2,16,NA,TRBD2
TGTGCCAGCAGCCGAGCGGGGGGGCTTGGTGAGCAGTTCTTC,CASSRAGGLGEQFF,TRBJ2-1,TRBV7-9,14,NA,TRBD2
TGCAGCGTTGACAGGGGGGCTGAAAAACTGTTTTTT,CSVDRGAEKLFF,TRBJ1-4,TRBV29-1,12,NA,TRBD1
TGTGCCAGCAGTGTCCGGGACTCACTGCTGGGGGCCAACGTCCTGACTTTC,CASSVRDSLLGANVLTF,TRBJ2-6,TRBV27,17,few,NA
TGTGCCAGCAGCGTAGGGACAGAGCCCCAACATGAGCAGTTCTTC,CASSVGTEPQHEQFF,TRBJ2-1,TRBV9,15,NA,NA
TGTGCCAGCAGTTACCCCGGACAGGGCAAGCAGTTCTTC,CASSYPGQGKQFF,TRBJ2-1,TRBV6-5,13,NA,TRBD1
TGCGCCAGCAGCCAAGACGGGACAGGGTTTGTCTCTGGAAACACCATATATTTT,CASSQDGTGFVSGNTIYF,TRBJ1-3,TRBV4-1,18,NA,TRBD1
TGTGCCTGGAGTGTACGGAATGAGCAGTTCTTC,CAWSVRNEQFF,TRBJ2-1,TRBV30,11,NA,NA
TGTGCCAGTAGGAGCGGGACAGGGAGCTACGAGCAGTACTTC,CASRSGTGSYEQYF,TRBJ2-7,TRBV19,14,once,TRBD1
TGCGCCAGCAGCTCCTACCGCCGGGTGAACACCGGGGAGCTGTTTTTT,CASSSYRRVNTGELFF,TRBJ2-2,TRBV5-1,16,NA,NA
TGTGCCAGTAGTATAGTAGGGGTCTATGGCTACACCTTC,CASSIVGVYGYTF,TRBJ1-2,TRBV19,13,NA,NA
TGTGCTAGCAGCTTAATCGGGGGAAGGGGCAATGAGCAGTTCTTC,CASSLIGGRGNEQFF,TRBJ2-1,TRBV7-7,15,once,NA
TGTGCCAGCAGTTATCAGGGTAACACTGAAGCTTTCTTT,CASSYQGNTEAFF,TRBJ1-1,TRBV6-5,13,once,NA
TGTGCCAGCAGTTTATCGACCTTAGGGGACTATGGCTACACCTTC,CASSLSTLGDYGYTF,TRBJ1-2,TRBV27,15,NA,NA
TGTGCCAGCAGCGGGCTAGCGGGAGGGTCCAGCTCCTACGAGCAGTACTTC,CASSGLAGGSSSYEQYF,TRBJ2-7,TRBV11-2,17,NA,TRBD2
TGTGCCTGGAGTGTAGGGTACAGGGAAGGAGACGGCCAGCCCCAGCATTTT,CAWSVGYREGDGQPQHF,TRBJ1-5,TRBV30,17,NA,NA
TGTGCCAGCAGCTTCGTCCTAGCCTACGAGCAGTACTTC,CASSFVLAYEQYF,TRBJ2-7,TRBV7-2,13,NA,NA
TGCGCCAGCAGCCAAGTCCCGACAGTTTCTGAAAAACTGTTTTTT,CASSQVPTVSEKLFF,TRBJ1-4,TRBV4-1,15,NA,NA
TGTGCCAGCAGCCCCAGAGGGCTGCCGCCTGGCGAGCAGTACTTC,CASSPRGLPPGEQYF,TRBJ2-7,TRBV5-4,15,NA,NA
TGTGCCAGCAGCCGACAGGGACGCCGCACAGATACGCAGTATTTT,CASSRQGRRTDTQYF,TRBJ2-3,TRBV5-5,15,NA,TRBD1
TGCGCCAGCAGATGGACATTCCTTGGCTACACCTTC,CASRWTFLGYTF,TRBJ1-2,TRBV23-1,12,NA,NA
TGTGCCAGCACCGGAAACCGGGACAGGGGGCGCTGGGTCACAGATACGCAGTATTTT,CASTGNRDRGRWVTDTQYF,TRBJ2-3,TRBV2,19,NA,TRBD1
TGCGCCAGCAGCTCGCTGGGGCGGGGCTCCCTTCCGGGGATCTTACCTTTAGAACCAGATACGCAGTATTTT,CASSSLGRGSLPGILPLEPDTQYF,TRBJ2-3,TRBV5-1,24,NA,NA